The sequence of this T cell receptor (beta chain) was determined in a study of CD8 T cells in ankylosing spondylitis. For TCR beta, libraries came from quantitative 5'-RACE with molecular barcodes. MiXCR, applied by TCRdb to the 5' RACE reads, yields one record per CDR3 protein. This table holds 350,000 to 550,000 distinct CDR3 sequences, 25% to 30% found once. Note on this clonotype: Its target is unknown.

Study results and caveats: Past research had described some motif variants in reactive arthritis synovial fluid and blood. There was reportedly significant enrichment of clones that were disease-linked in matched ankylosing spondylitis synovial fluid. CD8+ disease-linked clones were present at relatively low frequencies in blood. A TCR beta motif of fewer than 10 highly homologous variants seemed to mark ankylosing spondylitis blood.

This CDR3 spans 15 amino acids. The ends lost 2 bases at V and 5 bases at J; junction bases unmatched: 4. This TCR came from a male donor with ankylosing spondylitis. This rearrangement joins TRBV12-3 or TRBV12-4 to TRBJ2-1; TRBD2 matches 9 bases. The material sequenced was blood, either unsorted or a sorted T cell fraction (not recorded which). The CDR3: CASSLSGRLNNEQFF. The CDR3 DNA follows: TGTGCCAGCAGTTTAAGCGGGAGGCTAAACAATGAGCAGTTCTTC.